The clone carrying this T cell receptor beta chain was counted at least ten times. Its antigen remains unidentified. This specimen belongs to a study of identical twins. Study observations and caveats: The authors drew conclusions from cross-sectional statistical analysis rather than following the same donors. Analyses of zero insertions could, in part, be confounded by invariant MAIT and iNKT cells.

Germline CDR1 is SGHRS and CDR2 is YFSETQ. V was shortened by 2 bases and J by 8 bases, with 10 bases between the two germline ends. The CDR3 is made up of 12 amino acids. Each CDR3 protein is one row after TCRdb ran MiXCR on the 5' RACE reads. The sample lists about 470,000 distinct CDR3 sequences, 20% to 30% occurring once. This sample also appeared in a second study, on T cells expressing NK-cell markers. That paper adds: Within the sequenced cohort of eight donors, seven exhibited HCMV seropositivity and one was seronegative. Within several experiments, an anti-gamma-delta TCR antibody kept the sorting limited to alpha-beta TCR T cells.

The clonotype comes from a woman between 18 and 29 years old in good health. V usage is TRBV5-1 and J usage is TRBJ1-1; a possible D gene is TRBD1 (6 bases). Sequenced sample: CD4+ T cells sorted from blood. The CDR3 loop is CASSFGQTEAFF. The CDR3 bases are TGCGCCAGCAGCTTTGGACAGACCGAAGCTTTCTTT.